The rows below give T cell receptor beta chains drawn from one sample of a study of blood T cell repertoires in COVID-19. Clones were sequenced by immunoSEQ multiplex PCR, and TCRdb holds only the in-frame ones, with some missing. Of roughly 140,000 clones listed, roughly 85% are singletons. The specimen was peripheral blood. The receptors shown here come from a man aged 50-59 years with acute or convalescent COVID-19. CDR3s include the opening cysteine and the closing phenylalanine or tryptophan. D genes are given only for firm matches. Some rows mark clone size as missing; the rest say once, few, many or name a class of expanded clone.

>NA|once|TRBJ2-7|TRBV6-5
CASSYSGRGYEQYF
TGTGCCAGCAGTTACTCTGGCAGGGGTTACGAGCAGTACTTC
>TRBD2|NA|TRBJ2-1|TRBV6-5
CASRGLAGTRGEQFF
TGTGCCAGCAGAGGACTAGCGGGGACTCGGGGGGAGCAGTTCTTC
>TRBD1|NA|TRBJ1-4|TRBV5-1
CASSRDGTGLAEKLFF
TGCGCCAGCAGCCGAGATGGGACAGGGTTGGCGGAAAAACTGTTTTTT
>TRBD2|NA|TRBJ2-1|TRBV10-3
CAITPGTSGGNEQFF
TGTGCCATCACCCCCGGGACTAGCGGGGGTAATGAGCAGTTCTTC
>NA|NA|TRBJ1-2|TRBV27
CASSFAAAASGYTF
TGTGCCAGCAGTTTCGCGGCTGCTGCAAGCGGCTACACCTTC
>TRBD1|NA|TRBJ1-1|TRBV27
CASSWTGGIPTEAFF
TGTGCCAGCAGTTGGACAGGGGGTATCCCCACTGAAGCTTTCTTT
>NA|few|TRBJ1-6|TRBV7-9
CASSPQGGISPLHF
TGTGCCAGCAGCCCGCAGGGAGGGATTTCACCCCTCCACTTT
>NA|NA|TRBJ1-1|TRBV27
CASSFSGTEAFF
TGTGCCAGCAGTTTTAGCGGCACTGAAGCTTTCTTT
>TRBD2|NA|TRBJ2-3|TRBV16
CASSLSGLAGSTDTQYF
TGTGCCAGCAGCCTTTCGGGCCTAGCGGGGAGCACAGATACGCAGTATTTT
>TRBD2|NA|TRBJ2-1|TRBV7-2
CASSAGLAGGGNEQFF
TGTGCCAGCAGCGCAGGACTAGCGGGGGGCGGAAATGAGCAGTTCTTC
>NA|few|TRBJ1-2|TRBV29-1
CSVERQAIYGYTF
TGCAGCGTGGAAAGACAGGCAATCTATGGCTACACCTTC
>NA|NA|TRBJ2-7|TRBV6-1
CASSWGSYSYEQYF
TGTGCCAGCAGTTGGGGCAGTTACTCCTACGAGCAGTACTTC
>TRBD1|NA|TRBJ1-4|TRBV10-3
CAISAKQGTGFEKLFF
TGTGCCATCAGTGCGAAGCAGGGGACAGGGTTTGAAAAACTGTTTTTT
>TRBD1|few|TRBJ1-1|TRBV2
CASSRDSMNTEAFF
TGTGCCAGCTCCCGGGACAGCATGAACACTGAAGCTTTCTTT
>NA|NA|TRBJ1-6|TRBV3-1/TRBV3-2
CASSQRGATYNSPLHF
TGTGCCAGCAGCCAACGGGGGGCGACCTATAATTCACCCCTCCACTTT
>NA|NA|TRBJ1-1|TRBV19
CASSSKAGWEAFF
TGTGCCAGTAGCTCCAAGGCAGGGTGGGAAGCTTTCTTT
>NA|NA|TRBJ2-7|TRBV7-9
CASSLPPSAQYF
TGTGCCAGCAGCTTACCCCCAAGCGCGCAGTACTTC
>TRBD2|NA|TRBJ2-7|TRBV5-1
CASSLGLAGPSYEQYF
TGCGCCAGCAGCTTGGGACTAGCGGGACCCTCCTACGAGCAGTACTTC
>TRBD2|NA|TRBJ2-3|TRBV13
CASSLPASGRDTQYF
TGTGCCAGCAGCTTACCTGCTAGCGGACGAGATACGCAGTATTTT
>NA|NA|TRBJ2-1|TRBV28
CASGEWLRIEQFF
TGTGCCAGCGGGGAGTGGTTACGGATTGAGCAGTTCTTC
>NA|NA|TRBJ1-2|TRBV5-1
CASSPLLGEAYGYTF
TGCGCCAGCAGCCCGTTACTCGGGGAGGCCTATGGCTACACCTTC
>NA|NA|TRBJ1-1|TRBV2
CASSGRDTGWTEAFF
TGTGCCAGCAGTGGACGGGACACCGGATGGACTGAAGCTTTCTTT
>NA|NA|TRBJ2-7|TRBV10-3
CAISENPPGQGGLGIF
TGTGCCATCAGTGAAAACCCCCCTGGACAGGGAGGACTAGGGATTTTC
>NA|NA|TRBJ1-5|TRBV20-1
CSASRGLGNQPQHF
TGCAGTGCTAGTCGGGGGTTGGGCAATCAGCCCCAGCATTTT
>NA|NA|TRBJ1-4|TRBV14
CASSRPGGGSEKLFF
TGTGCCAGCAGCCGGCCGGGGGGAGGTAGTGAAAAACTGTTTTTT
>TRBD1|few|TRBJ2-4|TRBV4-1
CASSPDDRGLSALAKNIQYF
TGCGCCAGCAGCCCCGATGACAGGGGGCTGTCGGCTCTAGCCAAAAACATTCAGTACTTC
>NA|NA|TRBJ2-2|TRBV6-8
CASSYQGKNTGELFF
TGTGCCAGCAGTTACCAGGGAAAGAACACCGGGGAGCTGTTTTTT
>TRBD1|NA|TRBJ1-1|TRBV11-3
CASSTGGAGSQAFF
TGTGCCAGCAGCACAGGGGGGGCGGGTTCTCAAGCTTTCTTT
>NA|NA|TRBJ1-3|TRBV6-5
CASSPDRPGNTIYF
TGTGCCAGCAGCCCCGACAGGCCTGGAAACACCATATATTTT
>TRBD2|NA|TRBJ2-3|TRBV28
CASSFVLAESLDTQYF
TGTGCCAGCAGTTTCGTACTAGCGGAGTCACTAGATACGCAGTATTTT
>TRBD2|NA|TRBJ2-1|TRBV6-5
CASRSLAGVTNEQFF
TGTGCCAGCAGATCACTAGCGGGAGTAACCAATGAGCAGTTCTTC
>NA|once|TRBJ2-5|TRBV7-6
CASSARSRGPPETQYF
TGTGCCAGCAGCGCCAGGTCGCGGGGACCCCCAGAGACCCAGTACTTC
>TRBD1|NA|TRBJ2-4|TRBV25-1
CASSGWTGGRDIQYF
TGTGCCAGCAGTGGTTGGACAGGGGGGAGGGACATTCAGTACTTC
>NA|once|TRBJ1-1|TRBV30
CAWRRPGEGTEAFF
TGTGCCTGGAGGCGCCCAGGGGAGGGGACTGAAGCTTTCTTT
>NA|NA|TRBJ1-2|TRBV4-1
CASSHPQGHYGYTF
TGCGCCAGCAGCCATCCACAGGGCCACTATGGCTACACCTTC
>NA|NA|TRBJ2-1|TRBV7-9
CASSLVAERYNEQFF
TGTGCCAGCAGCTTGGTAGCCGAGCGCTACAATGAGCAGTTCTTC
>NA|few|TRBJ2-1|TRBV27
CASSLAIGGRNEQFF
TGTGCCAGCAGTCTTGCCATCGGGGGACGGAATGAGCAGTTCTTC
>NA|NA|TRBJ2-7|TRBV3-1/TRBV3-2
CASSQERSRAYEQYF
TGTGCCAGCAGCCAAGAACGGAGCAGGGCCTACGAGCAGTACTTC
>TRBD1|NA|TRBJ1-2|TRBV6-5
CASSIGQDNYGYTF
TGTGCCAGCAGTATAGGACAGGATAACTATGGCTACACCTTC
>NA|NA|TRBJ2-3|TRBV2
CASRWRGSTDTQYF
TGTGCCAGCAGATGGCGGGGTAGCACAGATACGCAGTATTTT
>NA|NA|TRBJ2-7|TRBV4-1
CASSPGSGGLYEQYF
TGCGCCAGCAGTCCCGGATCTGGAGGGCTCTACGAGCAGTACTTC
>NA|NA|TRBJ1-6|TRBV10-1
CASSESGNSPLHF
TGCGCCAGCAGTGAATCAGGAAATTCACCCCTCCACTTT
>TRBD1|few|TRBJ2-7|TRBV27
CASSSRQGSYEQYF
TGTGCCAGCAGTTCCCGACAGGGCTCCTACGAGCAGTACTTC
>NA|once|TRBJ1-5|TRBV9
CASSVGGADNQPQHF
TGTGCCAGCAGCGTAGGCGGGGCAGATAATCAGCCCCAGCATTTT
>TRBD1|NA|TRBJ2-7|TRBV28
CASSLGTGAYEQCF
TGTGCCAGCAGTTTAGGGACAGGGGCCTACGAGCAGTGCTTC
>NA|NA|TRBJ2-7|TRBV3-1/TRBV3-2
CASSLSGTPRSYEQYF
TGTGCCAGCAGCCTTTCCGGGACACCCCGCTCCTACGAGCAGTACTTC